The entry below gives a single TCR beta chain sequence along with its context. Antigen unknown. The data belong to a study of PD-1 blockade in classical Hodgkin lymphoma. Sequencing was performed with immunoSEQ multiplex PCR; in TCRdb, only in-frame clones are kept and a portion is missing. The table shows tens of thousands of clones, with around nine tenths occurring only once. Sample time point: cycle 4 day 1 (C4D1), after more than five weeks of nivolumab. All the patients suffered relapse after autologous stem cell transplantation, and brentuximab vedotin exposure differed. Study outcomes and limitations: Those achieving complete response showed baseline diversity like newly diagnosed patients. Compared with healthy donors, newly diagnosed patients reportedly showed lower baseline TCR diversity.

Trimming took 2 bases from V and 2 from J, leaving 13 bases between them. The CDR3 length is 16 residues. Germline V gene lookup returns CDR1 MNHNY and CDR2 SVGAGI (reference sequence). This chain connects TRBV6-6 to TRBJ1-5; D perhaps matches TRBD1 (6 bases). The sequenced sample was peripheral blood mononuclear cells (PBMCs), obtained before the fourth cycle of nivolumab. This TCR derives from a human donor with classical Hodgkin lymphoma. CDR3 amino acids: CASSYLAGAGNQPQHF. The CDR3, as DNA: TGTGCCAGCAGTTACCTCGCGGGGGCTGGCAATCAGCCCCAGCATTTT.